This entry lists 2 T cell receptor beta chains sequenced from one sample in a study of shared clonotypes between healthy human individuals. Assay used: immunoSEQ multiplex PCR; TCRdb lists only in-frame clones, some missing. The table lists 850,000 to 1,200,000 clones, under 80% of them singletons. Source material: memory CD4+ T cells sorted from blood. The subset: CD45RA-negative fraction. The origin of the receptors is a man aged 18 to 30 in good health.

The chain has TRBV2 and TRBJ2-5; weak D call: TRBD1 (5 bases). V was trimmed by 7 bases and J by 5 bases, leaving 17 bases between them. The CDR3 runs to 14 residues. CDR1 is SNHLY and CDR2 is FYNNEI in the germline V gene. The CDR3 DNA is TGTGCCAGCATTTCCATCCAGGGTAGGGAGACCCAGTACTTC. Residues: CASISIQGRETQYF.

Notes on this clone: In the same sample, other DNA sequences code for this CDR3. CDR3: CASSESRNTEAFF. The CDR3 nucleotides read TGCGCCAGCAGTGAGTCGAGGAACACTGAAGCTTTCTTT. The gene calls are TRBV10-1 and TRBJ1-1; D not certain. The length of the CDR3 is 13 residues. Germline V gene data show CDR1 as WNHNN and CDR2 as SYGVQD (reference sequence). With 0 bases removed from V and 1 base from J, the gap between germline ends came to 3 bases.